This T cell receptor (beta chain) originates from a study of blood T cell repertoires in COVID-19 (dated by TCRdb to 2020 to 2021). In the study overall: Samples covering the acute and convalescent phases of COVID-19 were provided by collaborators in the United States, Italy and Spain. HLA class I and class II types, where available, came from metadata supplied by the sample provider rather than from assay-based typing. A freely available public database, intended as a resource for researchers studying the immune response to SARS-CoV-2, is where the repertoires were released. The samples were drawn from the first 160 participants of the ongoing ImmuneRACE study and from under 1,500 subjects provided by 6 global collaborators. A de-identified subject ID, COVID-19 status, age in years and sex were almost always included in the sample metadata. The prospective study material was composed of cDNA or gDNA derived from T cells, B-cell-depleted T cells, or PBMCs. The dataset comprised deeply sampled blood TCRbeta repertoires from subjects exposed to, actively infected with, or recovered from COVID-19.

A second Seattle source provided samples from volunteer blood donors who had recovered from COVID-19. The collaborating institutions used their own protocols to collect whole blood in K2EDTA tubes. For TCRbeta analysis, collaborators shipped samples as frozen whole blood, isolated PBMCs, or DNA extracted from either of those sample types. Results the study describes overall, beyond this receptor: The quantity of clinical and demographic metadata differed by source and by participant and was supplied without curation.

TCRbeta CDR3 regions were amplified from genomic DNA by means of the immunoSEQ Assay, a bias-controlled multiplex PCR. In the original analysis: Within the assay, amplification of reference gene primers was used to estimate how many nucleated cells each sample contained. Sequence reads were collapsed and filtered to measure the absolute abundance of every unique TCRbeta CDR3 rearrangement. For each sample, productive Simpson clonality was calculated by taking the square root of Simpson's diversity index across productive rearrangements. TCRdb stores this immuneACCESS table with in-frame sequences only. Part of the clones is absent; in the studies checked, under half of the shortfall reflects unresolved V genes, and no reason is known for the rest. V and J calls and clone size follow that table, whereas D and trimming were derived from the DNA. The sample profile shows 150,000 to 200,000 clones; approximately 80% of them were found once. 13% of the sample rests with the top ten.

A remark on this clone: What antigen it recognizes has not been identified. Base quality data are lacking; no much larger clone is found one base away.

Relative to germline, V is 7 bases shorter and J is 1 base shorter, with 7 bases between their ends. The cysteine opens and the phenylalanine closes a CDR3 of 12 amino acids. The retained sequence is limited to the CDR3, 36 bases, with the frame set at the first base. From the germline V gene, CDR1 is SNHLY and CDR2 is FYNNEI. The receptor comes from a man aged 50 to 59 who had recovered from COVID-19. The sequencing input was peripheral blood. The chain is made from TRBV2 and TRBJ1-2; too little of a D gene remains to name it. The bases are TGTGCCAGCACCCGGGATAACTATGGCTACACCTTC. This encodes CASTRDNYGYTF. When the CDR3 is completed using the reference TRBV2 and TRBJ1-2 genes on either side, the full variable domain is EPEVTQTPSHQVTQMGQEVILRCVPISNHLYFYWYRQILGQKVEFLVSFYNNEISEKSEIFDDQFSVERPDGSNFTLKIRSTKLEDSAMYFCASTRDNYGYTFGSGTRLTVV.